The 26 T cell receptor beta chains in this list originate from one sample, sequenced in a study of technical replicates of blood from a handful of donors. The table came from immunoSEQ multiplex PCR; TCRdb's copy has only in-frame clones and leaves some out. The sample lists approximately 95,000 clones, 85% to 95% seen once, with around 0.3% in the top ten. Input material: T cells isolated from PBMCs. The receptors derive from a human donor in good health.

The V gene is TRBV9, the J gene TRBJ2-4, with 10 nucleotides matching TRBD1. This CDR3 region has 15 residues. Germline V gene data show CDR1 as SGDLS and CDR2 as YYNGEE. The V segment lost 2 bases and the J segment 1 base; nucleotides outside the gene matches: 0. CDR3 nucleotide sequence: TGTGCCAGCAGCGTGGGACAGGGGGCCAAAAACATTCAGTACTTC. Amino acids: CASSVGQGAKNIQYF.

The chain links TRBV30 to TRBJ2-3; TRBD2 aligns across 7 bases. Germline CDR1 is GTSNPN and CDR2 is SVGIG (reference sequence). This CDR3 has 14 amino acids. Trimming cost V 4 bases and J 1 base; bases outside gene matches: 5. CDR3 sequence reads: CAWNRAGRTDTQYF. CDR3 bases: TGTGCCTGGAATAGAGCGGGGCGCACAGATACGCAGTATTTT.

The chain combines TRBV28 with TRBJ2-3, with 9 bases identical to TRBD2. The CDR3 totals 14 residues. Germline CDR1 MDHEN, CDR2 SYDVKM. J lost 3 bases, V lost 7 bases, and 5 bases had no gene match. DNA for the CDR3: TGTGCCAGCACTCCTAGCGGGGTAACAGATACGCAGTATTTT. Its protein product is CASTPSGVTDTQYF.

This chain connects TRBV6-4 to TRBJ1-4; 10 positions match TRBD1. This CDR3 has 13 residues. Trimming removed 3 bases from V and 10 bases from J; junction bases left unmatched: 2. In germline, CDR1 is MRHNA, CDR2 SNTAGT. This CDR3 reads CASSEGQGTKLFF. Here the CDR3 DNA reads TGTGCCAGCAGTGAGGGACAGGGGACAAAACTGTTTTTT.

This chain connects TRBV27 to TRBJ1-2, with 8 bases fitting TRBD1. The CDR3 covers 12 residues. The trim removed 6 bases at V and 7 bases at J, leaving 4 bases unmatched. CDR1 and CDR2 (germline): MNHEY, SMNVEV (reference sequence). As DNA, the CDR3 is TGTGCCAGCAGGGACAGGGCCGGTGGCTACACCTTC. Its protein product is CASRDRAGGYTF.

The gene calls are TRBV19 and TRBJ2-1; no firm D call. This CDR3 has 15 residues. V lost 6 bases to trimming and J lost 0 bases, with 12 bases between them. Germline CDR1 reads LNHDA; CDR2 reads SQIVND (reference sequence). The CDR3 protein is CASSVLIYSYNEQFF. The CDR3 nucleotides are TGTGCCAGTAGCGTACTAATTTACTCCTACAATGAGCAGTTCTTC.

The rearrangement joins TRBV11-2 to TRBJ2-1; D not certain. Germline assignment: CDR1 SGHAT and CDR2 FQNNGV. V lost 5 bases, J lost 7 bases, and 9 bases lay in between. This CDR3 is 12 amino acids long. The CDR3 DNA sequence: TGTGCCAGCAGCCTATATGTAAATGAGCAGTTCTTC. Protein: CASSLYVNEQFF.

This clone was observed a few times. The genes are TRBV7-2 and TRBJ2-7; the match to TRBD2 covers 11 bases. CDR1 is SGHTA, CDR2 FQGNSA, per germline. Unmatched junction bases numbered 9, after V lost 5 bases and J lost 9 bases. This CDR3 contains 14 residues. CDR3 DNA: TGTGCCAGCAGCCCTACTAGCGGGAGCGGTATGCAGTACTTC. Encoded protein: CASSPTSGSGMQYF.

CDR3: CASSFPGQPPYEQYF. In DNA, the CDR3 is TGTGCCAGCAGTTTTCCGGGACAGCCCCCCTACGAGCAGTACTTC. The chain combines TRBV27 with TRBJ2-7, with 7 nucleotides matching TRBD1. This CDR3 comprises 15 residues. CDR1 is MNHEY and CDR2 is SMNVEV in the germline V gene (reference sequence). The V segment lost 3 bases and the J segment 2 bases; nucleotides outside the gene matches: 7.

This CDR3 is CAWTGLPTSYNEQFF. CDR3 in DNA: TGTGCCTGGACAGGACTGCCGACATCCTACAATGAGCAGTTCTTC. The chain links TRBV30 to TRBJ2-1; possibly TRBD2 for D (5 bases). The CDR3 spans 15 residues. Looked up from germline, CDR1 is GTSNPN and CDR2 is SVGIG (reference sequence). Trimming pared 4 bases from V and 1 base from J, leaving 14 bases between.

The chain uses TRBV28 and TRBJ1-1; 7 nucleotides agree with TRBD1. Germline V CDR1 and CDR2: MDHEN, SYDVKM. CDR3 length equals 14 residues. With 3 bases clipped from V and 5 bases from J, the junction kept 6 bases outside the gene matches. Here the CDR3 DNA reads TGTGCCAGCAGTTTGGACAGGCTAAGGACTGAAGCTTTCTTT. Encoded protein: CASSLDRLRTEAFF.

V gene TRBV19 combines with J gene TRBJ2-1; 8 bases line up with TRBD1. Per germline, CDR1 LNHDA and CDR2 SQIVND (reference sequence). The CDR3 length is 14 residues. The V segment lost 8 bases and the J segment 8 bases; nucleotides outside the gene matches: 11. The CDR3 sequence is CASGKTGAIDEQFF. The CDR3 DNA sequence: TGTGCCAGTGGTAAGACAGGGGCTATCGATGAGCAGTTCTTC.

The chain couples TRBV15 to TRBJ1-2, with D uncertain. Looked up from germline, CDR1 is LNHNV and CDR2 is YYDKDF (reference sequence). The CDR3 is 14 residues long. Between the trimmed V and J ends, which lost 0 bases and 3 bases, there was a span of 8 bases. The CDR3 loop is CATSRDKTDYGYTF. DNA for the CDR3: TGTGCCACCAGCAGAGATAAAACAGACTATGGCTACACCTTC.

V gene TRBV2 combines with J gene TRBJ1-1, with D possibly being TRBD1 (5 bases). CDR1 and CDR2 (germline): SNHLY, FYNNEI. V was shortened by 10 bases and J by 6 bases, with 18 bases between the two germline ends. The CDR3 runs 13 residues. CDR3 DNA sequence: TGTGCCACGTCTGACAGAATGGTCGCTGAAGCTTTCTTT. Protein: CATSDRMVAEAFF.

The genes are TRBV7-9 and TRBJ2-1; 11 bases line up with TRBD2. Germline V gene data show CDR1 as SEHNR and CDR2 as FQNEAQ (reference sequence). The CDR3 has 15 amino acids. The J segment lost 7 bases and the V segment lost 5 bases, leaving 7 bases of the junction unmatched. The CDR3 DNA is TGTGCCAGCAGCGCAACTAGCGGGAGTAGAAATGAGCAGTTCTTC. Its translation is CASSATSGSRNEQFF. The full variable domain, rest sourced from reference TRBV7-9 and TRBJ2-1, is DTGVSQNPRHKITKRGQNVTFRCDPISEHNRLYWYRQTLGQGPEFLTYFQNEAQLEKSRLLSDRFSAERPKGSFSTLEIQRTEQGDSAMYLCASSATSGSRNEQFFGPGTRLTVL.

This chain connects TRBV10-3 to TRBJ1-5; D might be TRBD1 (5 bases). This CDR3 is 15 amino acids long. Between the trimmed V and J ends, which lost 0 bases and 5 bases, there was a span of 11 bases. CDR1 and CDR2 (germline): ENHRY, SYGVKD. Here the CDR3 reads CAISESLGGDQPQHF. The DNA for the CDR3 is TGTGCCATCAGTGAGTCCCTTGGAGGGGATCAGCCCCAGCATTTT.

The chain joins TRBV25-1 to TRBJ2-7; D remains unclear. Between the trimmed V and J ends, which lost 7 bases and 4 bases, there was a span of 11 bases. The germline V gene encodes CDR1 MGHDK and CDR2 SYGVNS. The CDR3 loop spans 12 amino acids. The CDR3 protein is CASKARAYEQYF. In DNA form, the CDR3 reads TGTGCCAGCAAGGCTAGAGCTTACGAGCAGTACTTC.

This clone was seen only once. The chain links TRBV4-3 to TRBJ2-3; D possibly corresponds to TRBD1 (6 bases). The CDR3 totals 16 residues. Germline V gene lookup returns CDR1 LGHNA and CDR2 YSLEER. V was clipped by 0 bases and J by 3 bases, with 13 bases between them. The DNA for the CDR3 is TGCGCCAGCAGCCAAGATCCACAGGGCGAGACAGATACGCAGTATTTT. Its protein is CASSQDPQGETDTQYF.

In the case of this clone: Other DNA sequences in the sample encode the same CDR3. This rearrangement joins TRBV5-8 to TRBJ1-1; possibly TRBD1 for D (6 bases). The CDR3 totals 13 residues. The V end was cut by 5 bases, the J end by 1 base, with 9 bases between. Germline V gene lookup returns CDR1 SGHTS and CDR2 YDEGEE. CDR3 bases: TGTGCCAGCAGTTTGACAGGGAACACTGAAGCTTTCTTT. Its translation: CASSLTGNTEAFF.

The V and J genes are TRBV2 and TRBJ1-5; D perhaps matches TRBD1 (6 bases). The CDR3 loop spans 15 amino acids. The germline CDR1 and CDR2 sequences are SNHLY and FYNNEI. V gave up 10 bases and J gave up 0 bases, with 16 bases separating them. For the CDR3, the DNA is TGTGCCACCGGGGGGCGCAGGTATAGCAATCAGCCCCAGCATTTT. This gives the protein CATGGRRYSNQPQHF.

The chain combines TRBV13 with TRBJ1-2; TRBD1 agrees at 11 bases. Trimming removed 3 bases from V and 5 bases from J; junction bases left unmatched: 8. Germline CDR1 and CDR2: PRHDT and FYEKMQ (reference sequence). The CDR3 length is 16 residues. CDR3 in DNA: TGTGCCAGCAGCTTGACCGGGACAGGGGGAATATATGGCTACACCTTC. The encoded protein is CASSLTGTGGIYGYTF.

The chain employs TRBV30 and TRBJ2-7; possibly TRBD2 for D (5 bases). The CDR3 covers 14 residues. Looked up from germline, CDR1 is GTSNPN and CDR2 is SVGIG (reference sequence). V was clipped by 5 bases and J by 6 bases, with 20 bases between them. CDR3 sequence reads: CAWVPGSAAREQYF. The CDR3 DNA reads TGTGCCTGGGTCCCGGGGTCCGCAGCTCGCGAGCAGTACTTC.

CDR3 DNA sequence: TGTGCCAGCAGTGAACCTATGAGCTACGAGCAGTACTTC. Translation gives CASSEPMSYEQYF. J is TRBJ2-7 and V is TRBV2; D gene uncertain. The V gene's germline CDR1 is SNHLY and CDR2 FYNNEI. The V end was cut by 2 bases, the J end by 3 bases, with 8 bases between. The CDR3 loop spans 13 amino acids.

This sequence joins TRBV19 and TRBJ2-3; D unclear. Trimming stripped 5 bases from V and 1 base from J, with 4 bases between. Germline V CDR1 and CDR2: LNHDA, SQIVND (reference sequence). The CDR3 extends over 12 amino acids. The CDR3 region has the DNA TGTGCCAGTAGTTCAGGCACAGATACGCAGTATTTT. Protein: CASSSGTDTQYF.

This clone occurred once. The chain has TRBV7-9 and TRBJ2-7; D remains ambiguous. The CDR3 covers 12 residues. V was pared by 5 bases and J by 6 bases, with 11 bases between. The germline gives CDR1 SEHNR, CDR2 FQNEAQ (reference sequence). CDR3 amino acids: CASSPLRSEQYF. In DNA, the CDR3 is TGTGCCAGCAGCCCCCTCCGGTCCGAGCAGTACTTC. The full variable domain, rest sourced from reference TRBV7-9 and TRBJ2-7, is DTGVSQNPRHKITKRGQNVTFRCDPISEHNRLYWYRQTLGQGPEFLTYFQNEAQLEKSRLLSDRFSAERPKGSFSTLEIQRTEQGDSAMYLCASSPLRSEQYFGPGTRLTVT.

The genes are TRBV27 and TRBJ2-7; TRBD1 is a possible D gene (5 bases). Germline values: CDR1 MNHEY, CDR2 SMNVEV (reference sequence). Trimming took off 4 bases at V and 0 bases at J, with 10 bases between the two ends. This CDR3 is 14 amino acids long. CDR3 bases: TGTGCCAGCAGTTGGGGCCTGAGCTCCTACGAGCAGTACTTC. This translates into CASSWGLSSYEQYF.